This T cell receptor (beta chain) originates from a study of preoperative IRX-2 immunotherapy in early breast cancer. Sample treatment: preoperative locoregional IRX-2 cytokine immunotherapy. Preoperative locoregional IRX-2 cytokine immunotherapy was tested in the phase Ib source study. Sequencing was performed with immunoSEQ multiplex PCR; in TCRdb, only in-frame clones are kept and a portion is missing. The table includes some 29,000 clones, 90% detected once. The germline gives CDR1 MNHNY, CDR2 SVGAGI (reference sequence). Trimming took 2 bases from V and 8 from J; bases not matched to a gene: 6. The CDR3 covers 14 residues.

The sample was taken from a patient treated with IRX-2 immunotherapy. The sequence came from a human donor with breast cancer. The J gene is TRBJ1-2, the V gene TRBV6-6; TRBD1 matches 9 bases. In DNA form, the CDR3 reads TGTGCCAGCAGTTACGTTCTGACAGGGGGGGGCTACACCTTC. Protein product: CASSYVLTGGGYTF.